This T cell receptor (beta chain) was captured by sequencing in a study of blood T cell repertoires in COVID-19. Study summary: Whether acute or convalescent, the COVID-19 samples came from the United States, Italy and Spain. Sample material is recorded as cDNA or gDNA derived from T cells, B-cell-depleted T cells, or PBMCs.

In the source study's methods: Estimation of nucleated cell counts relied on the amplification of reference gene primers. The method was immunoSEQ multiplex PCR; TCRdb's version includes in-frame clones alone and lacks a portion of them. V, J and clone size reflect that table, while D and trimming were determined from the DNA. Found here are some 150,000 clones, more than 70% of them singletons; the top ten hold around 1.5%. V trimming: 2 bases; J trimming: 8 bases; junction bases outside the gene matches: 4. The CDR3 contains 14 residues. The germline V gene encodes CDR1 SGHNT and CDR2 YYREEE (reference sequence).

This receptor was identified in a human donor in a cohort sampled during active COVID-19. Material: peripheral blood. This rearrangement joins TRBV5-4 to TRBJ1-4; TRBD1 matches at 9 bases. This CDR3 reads CASSFWDRDEKLFF. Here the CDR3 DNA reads TGTGCCAGCAGCTTCTGGGACAGGGACGAAAAACTGTTTTTT.